A single sample is the source of the 9 T cell receptor beta chains below, sequenced in a study of T cell changes during pregnancy in multiple sclerosis (dated by TCRdb to the late 2010s). The library was prepared using the immunoSEQ multiplex PCR assay. Imported from immuneACCESS, the table was reduced by TCRdb to in-frame sequences with V and J called. These copies leave out some clones; in studies compared against another copy, an unresolved V gene accounts for under half, and the cause of the remainder is not known. The sample has about 13,000 clones on record, 85% to 90% of them singletons. The ten largest clonotypes hold 12% of the sample. The sequencing used CD8+ T cells from peripheral blood mononuclear cells, collected after pregnancy. The receptor source for this set is a female donor in good health, enrolled as a control in a pregnancy study.

The chain has TRBV30 and TRBJ1-5; 9 nucleotides agree with TRBD1. The CDR3 has 15 amino acids. Per the germline V gene, CDR1 is GTSNPN and CDR2 is SVGIG (reference sequence). Trimming took 4 bases from V and 0 from J; bases not matched to a gene: 4. Here the CDR3 reads CAWTGTGYSNQPQHF. The CDR3 nucleotides are TGTGCCTGGACCGGGACAGGGTATAGCAATCAGCCCCAGCATTTT.

The CDR3 spells CASTRTSGSTDTQYF. CDR3 coding DNA: TGTGCCAGTACCCGGACTAGCGGGAGCACAGATACGCAGTATTTT. The gene calls are TRBV19 and TRBJ2-3; 11 nucleotides line up with TRBD2. Germline CDR1 reads LNHDA; CDR2 reads SQIVND (reference sequence). The CDR3 is 15 residues long. The ends lost 7 bases at V and 0 bases at J; junction bases unmatched: 3.

This sequence joins TRBV28 and TRBJ2-7, with 7 bases identical to TRBD1. The germline V gene has CDR1 MDHEN and CDR2 SYDVKM. With 2 bases clipped from V and 5 bases from J, the junction kept 12 bases outside the gene matches. This CDR3 is built from 16 residues. The CDR3: CASSLPITGVSDEQYF. As DNA, the CDR3 is TGTGCCAGCAGTTTACCCATCACAGGGGTGTCGGACGAGCAGTACTTC.

V gene TRBV7-9 combines with J gene TRBJ1-2; 9 bases are shared with TRBD1. J lost 8 bases, V lost 4 bases, and 8 bases had no gene match. Germline CDR1 and CDR2: SEHNR and FQNEAQ (reference sequence). The length of the CDR3 is 14 residues. CDR3 loop: CASSSTTGGGGYTF. The CDR3 DNA follows: TGTGCCAGCAGCTCAACGACAGGGGGTGGGGGCTACACCTTC.

The chain employs TRBV6-1 and TRBJ1-5; 10 bases fit TRBD1. The CDR3 totals 18 residues. Germline assignment: CDR1 MNHNS and CDR2 SASEGT. V lost 1 base and J lost 0; bases outside the gene matches: 6. The CDR3 nucleotides are TGTGCCAGCAGTGAAGGACAGGGGGCAATCTATAGCAATCAGCCCCAGCATTTT. This gives the protein CASSEGQGAIYSNQPQHF.

The DNA for the CDR3 is TGCGCCAGCAGCTTTTCCTACCCCGGGACAGGGGGTACTGAAGCTTTCTTT. Residues: CASSFSYPGTGGTEAFF. The chain combines TRBV5-1 with TRBJ1-1; 11 nucleotides line up with TRBD1. CDR1 and CDR2 (germline): SGHRS, YFSETQ. Trimming cost V 2 bases and J 5 bases; bases outside gene matches: 11. This CDR3 is built from 17 residues.

The chain combines TRBV18 with TRBJ2-1, with 10 bases matching TRBD2. The CDR3 runs to 15 residues. After removal of 5 bases from V and 2 bases from J, the junction contained 3 bases not matched to a gene. Germline values: CDR1 KGHSH, CDR2 LQKENI. This CDR3 is CASSSLAGAYNEQFF. DNA for the CDR3: TGTGCCAGCTCATCGCTAGCGGGGGCCTACAATGAGCAGTTCTTC.

This chain joins TRBV27 and TRBJ1-2; TRBD1 is a possible D gene (5 bases). Germline CDR1 is MNHEY and CDR2 is SMNVEV (reference sequence). This CDR3 has 14 residues. Trimming removed 5 bases from V and 1 base from J, with 11 bases in between. The CDR3: CASSPIDSNYGYTF. The CDR3 nucleotides read TGTGCCAGCAGTCCTATCGACAGTAACTATGGCTACACCTTC.

A single count supports this clone. The chain combines TRBV6-4 with TRBJ2-3; tentative D call: TRBD2 (5 bases). The germline CDR1 and CDR2 sequences are MRHNA and SNTAGT. CDR3 size: 14 residues. V gave up 2 bases and J gave up 2 bases, with 8 bases separating them. CDR3 in amino acids: CASSDGEPTDTQYF. The CDR3 DNA is TGTGCCAGCAGTGACGGGGAGCCCACAGATACGCAGTATTTT.